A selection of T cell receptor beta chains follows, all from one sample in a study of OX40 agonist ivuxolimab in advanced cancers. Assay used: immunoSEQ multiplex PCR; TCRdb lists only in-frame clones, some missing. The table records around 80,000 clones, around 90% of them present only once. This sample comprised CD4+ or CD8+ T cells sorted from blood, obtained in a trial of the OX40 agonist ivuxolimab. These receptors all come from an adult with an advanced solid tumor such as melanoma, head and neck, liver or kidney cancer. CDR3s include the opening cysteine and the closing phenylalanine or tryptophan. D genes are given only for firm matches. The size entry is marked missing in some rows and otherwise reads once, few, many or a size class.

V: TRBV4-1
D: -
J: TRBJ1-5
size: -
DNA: TGCGCCAGCAGCCAAGACTTCGGGGTGGGTAATCAGCCCCAGCATTTT
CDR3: CASSQDFGVGNQPQHF

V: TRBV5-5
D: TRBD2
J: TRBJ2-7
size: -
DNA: TGTGCCAGCAGCCTCGGGACTAGCGGGATCGAGCAGTACTTC
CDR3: CASSLGTSGIEQYF

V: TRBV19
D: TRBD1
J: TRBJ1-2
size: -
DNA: TGTGCCAGTAGTCGGGACAGCGCTAACTATGGCTACACCTTC
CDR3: CASSRDSANYGYTF

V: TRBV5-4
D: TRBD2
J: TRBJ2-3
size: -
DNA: TGTGCCAGCAGGTCCGGGGGGCTAGCGGGGGTCACAGATACGCAGTATTTT
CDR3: CASRSGGLAGVTDTQYF

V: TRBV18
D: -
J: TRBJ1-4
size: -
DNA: TGTGCCAGCTCAGGGAGAACAACTAATGAAAAACTGTTTTTT
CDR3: CASSGRTTNEKLFF

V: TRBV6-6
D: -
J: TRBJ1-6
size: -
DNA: TGTGCCAGCAGTTCTCCCAGTTCACCCCTCCACTTT
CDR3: CASSSPSSPLHF

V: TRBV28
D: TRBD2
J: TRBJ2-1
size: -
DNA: TGTGCCAGCCGGACACAACCGGGACTAGCGGATGCCTACAATGAGCAGTTCTTC
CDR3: CASRTQPGLADAYNEQFF

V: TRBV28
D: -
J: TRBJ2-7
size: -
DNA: TGTGCCAGCTCGGGATTTTACGAGCAGTACTTC
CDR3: CASSGFYEQYF

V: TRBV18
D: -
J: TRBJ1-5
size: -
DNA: TGTGCCAGCTCACCACCGGACGGCAATCAGCCCCAGCATTTT
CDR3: CASSPPDGNQPQHF

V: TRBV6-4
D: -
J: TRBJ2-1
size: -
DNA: TGTGCCAGCAGTGTACAGGGTGGGGATGAGCAGTTCTTC
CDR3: CASSVQGGDEQFF

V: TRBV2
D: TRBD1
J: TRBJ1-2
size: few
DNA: TGTGCCAGCAGTCGACAGGGCCCAGCTAACTATGGCTACACCTTC
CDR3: CASSRQGPANYGYTF

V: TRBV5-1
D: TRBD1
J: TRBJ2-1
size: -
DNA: TGCGCCAGCAGCTGGGACAGGGGTCTACGAAACAATGAGCAGTTCTTC
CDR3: CASSWDRGLRNNEQFF

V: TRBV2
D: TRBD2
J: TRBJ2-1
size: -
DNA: TGTGCCAGCAGGGGACTAGCGGCCTACAATGAGCAGTTCTTC
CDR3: CASRGLAAYNEQFF

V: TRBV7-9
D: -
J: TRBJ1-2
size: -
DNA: TGTGCCAGCAGCTTAAGTTATTCGGAGGGGAACTATGGCTACACCTTC
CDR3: CASSLSYSEGNYGYTF

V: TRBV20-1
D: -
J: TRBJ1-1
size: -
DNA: TGCAGTGGGGGCTTTGGGACTGAAGCTTTCTTT
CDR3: CSGGFGTEAFF

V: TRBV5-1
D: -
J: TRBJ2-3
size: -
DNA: TGCGCCAGCCAAATAGGCGGAGAAGGCACAGATACGCAGTATTTT
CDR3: CASQIGGEGTDTQYF

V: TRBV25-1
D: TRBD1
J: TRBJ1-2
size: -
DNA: TGTGCCAGCAGTCCCTACAGGGGAGGCTACACCTTC
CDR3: CASSPYRGGYTF

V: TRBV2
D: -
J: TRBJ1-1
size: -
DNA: TGTGCCAGCAGACCTGACCTGAACACTGAAGCTTTCTTT
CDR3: CASRPDLNTEAFF

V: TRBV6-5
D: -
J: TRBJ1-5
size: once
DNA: TGTGCCAGCAGTTCTGGGACCACGGGACAGCCCCAGCATTTT
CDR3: CASSSGTTGQPQHF

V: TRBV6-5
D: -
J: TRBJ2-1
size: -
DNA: TGTGCCAGCAAACTGGGTAGTCGCTTTCAGCAGTTCTTC
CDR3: CASKLGSRFQQFF

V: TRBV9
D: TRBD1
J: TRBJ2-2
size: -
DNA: TGTGCCAGCAGCCAAGGACAGGGGGCGAACACCGGGGAGCTGTTTTTT
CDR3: CASSQGQGANTGELFF

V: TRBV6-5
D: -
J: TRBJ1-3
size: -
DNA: TGTGCCAGCAGCAGAGGAAACACCATATATTTT
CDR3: CASSRGNTIYF

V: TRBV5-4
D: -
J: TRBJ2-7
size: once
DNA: TGTGCCAGCAGCTTGGCAGGGCAAAGTTACGAGCAGTACTTC
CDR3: CASSLAGQSYEQYF

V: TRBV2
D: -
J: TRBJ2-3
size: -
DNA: TGTGCCAGCAGTGCGAGGGCTACGACAAATACGCAGTATTTT
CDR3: CASSARATTNTQYF

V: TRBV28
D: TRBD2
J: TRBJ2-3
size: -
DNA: TGTGCCAGCAGCCAACCCTTGGGGGGTAGCGGGTTCACAGATACGCAGTATTTT
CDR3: CASSQPLGGSGFTDTQYF

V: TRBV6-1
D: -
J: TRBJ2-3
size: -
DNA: TGTGCCAGCAGTGAATCAGGCGAAGATACGCAGTATTTT
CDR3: CASSESGEDTQYF

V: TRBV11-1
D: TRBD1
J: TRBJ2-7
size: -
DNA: TGTGCCAGCAGCGTAGACAGGGGATTCTACGAGCAGTACTTC
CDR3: CASSVDRGFYEQYF

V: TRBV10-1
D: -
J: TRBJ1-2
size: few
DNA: TGCGCCAGCCAGACGGGAGCTAACTATGGCTACACCTTC
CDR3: CASQTGANYGYTF

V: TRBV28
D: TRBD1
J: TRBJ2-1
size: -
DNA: TGTGCCAGCAGTCCCCATTCAGGGGGTGGATACAATGAGCAGTTCTTC
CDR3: CASSPHSGGGYNEQFF

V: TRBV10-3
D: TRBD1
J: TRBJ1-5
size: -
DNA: TGTGCCATCATGGCCCCCGGGACAGGGGGAACCGATCAGCCCCAGCATTTT
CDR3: CAIMAPGTGGTDQPQHF

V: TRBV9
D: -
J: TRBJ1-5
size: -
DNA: TGTGCCAGCAGCCTCGAGGGAGGGCGCAATCAGCCCCAGCATTTT
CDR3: CASSLEGGRNQPQHF

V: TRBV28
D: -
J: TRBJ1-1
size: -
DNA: TGTGCCAGCAGCGGGGGTGGGGTCACTGAAGCTTTCTTT
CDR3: CASSGGGVTEAFF

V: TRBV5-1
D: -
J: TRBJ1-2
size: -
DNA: TGCGCCAGCAGCTTGGGAAGCCCTAACTATGGCTACACCTTC
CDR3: CASSLGSPNYGYTF

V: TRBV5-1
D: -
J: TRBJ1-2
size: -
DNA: TGCGCCAGCAGCTTGGATTCAGGGCCTAGTGGCTACACCTTC
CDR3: CASSLDSGPSGYTF

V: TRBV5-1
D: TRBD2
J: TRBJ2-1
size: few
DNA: TGCGCCAGCAGCACGACTAGCGGGATGTACAATGAGCAGTTCTTC
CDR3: CASSTTSGMYNEQFF